Below are 2 T cell receptor beta chains sequenced from a single sample in a study of CD8 T cells in Susac syndrome. Random hexamers were used to reverse transcribe about 0.45 to 1 ug of RNA. TCRdb re-called the immunoSEQ multiplex PCR reads through MiXCR, storing one row per CDR3 protein. The sample records 180,000 or so distinct CDR3 sequences, about 95% being singletons. Material for sequencing was CD4+ T cells from PBMCs. These receptors originate from a human donor with multiple sclerosis.

The table lists this clonotype with a few counts. V is TRBV14 and J is TRBJ2-3, with TRBD2 matching 12 bases. This CDR3 comprises 14 residues. The V gene end was trimmed by 3 bases and the J gene end by 5 bases; junction bases not matched to a gene: 0. Germline CDR1 SGHDN, CDR2 FVKESK. The chain's CDR3 is CASSQGLAGDTQYF. DNA for the CDR3: TGTGCCAGCAGCCAGGGACTAGCGGGAGATACGCAGTATTTT.

V and J are TRBV12-3 or TRBV12-4 and TRBJ2-2; D not certain. V was trimmed by 7 bases and J by 6 bases, leaving 9 bases between them. CDR3 length: 12 residues. The CDR3 nucleotides read TGTGCCAGCATCCTTTATGCCGGGGAGCTGTTTTTT. Protein: CASILYAGELFF.